Listed below are T cell receptor beta chains from one sample, sequenced in a study of T cell repertoires in cytomegalovirus infection. TCRdb re-derived calls from the reads in MiXCR, one entry per CDR3 protein. The table has roughly 230,000 distinct CDR3 sequences, around 12% seen once; the top ten hold 1.5% to 2%. The source material was PBMCs. These receptors were collected from a human donor in good health (CMV status not recorded). Some clones in this sample may be carry-over from other donors' samples. The CDR3 runs from the conserved cysteine through the conserved F or W. D genes are given only for firm matches. Clone size is given for some rows only: seen once, a few or many times, or a class if the clone is expanded.

TRBV19	TRBJ2-7	NA	once	TGTGCCAGTAGTAGGGTTTCCTACGAGCAGTACTTC	CASSRVSYEQYF
TRBV4-3	TRBJ2-3	TRBD2	few	TGCGCCAGCAGCCAAGATACAGCGGGAGGCACAGATACGCAGTATTTT	CASSQDTAGGTDTQYF
TRBV29-1	TRBJ1-1	NA	few	TGCAGCGCCGGGGCCCCGAACACTGAAGCTTTCTTT	CSAGAPNTEAFF
TRBV6-2/TRBV6-3	TRBJ2-2	TRBD2	NA	TGTGCCAGCACCCCTAGCGGGAGACAGACCGGGGAGCTGTTTTTT	CASTPSGRQTGELFF
TRBV5-1	TRBJ1-1	TRBD1	many	TGCGCCAGCCGCGAACAGGGGGCGATCGCTGAAGCTTTCTTT	CASREQGAIAEAFF
TRBV6-2/TRBV6-3	TRBJ2-6	TRBD1	NA	TGTGCCAGCAGGTCGACAGGGGGTTCTCTAGGGGCCAACGTCCTGACTTTC	CASRSTGGSLGANVLTF
TRBV20-1	TRBJ1-1	TRBD1	few	TGCAGTGCTACTCTGGACAGGGGAATGAACACTGAAGCTTTCTTT	CSATLDRGMNTEAFF
TRBV19	TRBJ2-6	NA	many	TGTGCCAGTCGTGGTGCTGGGGCCAACGTCCTGACTTTC	CASRGAGANVLTF
TRBV6-6	TRBJ2-7	NA	NA	TGTGCCAGCAGGAGTAAAGGGGGTCCTTTTTACGAGCAGTACTTC	CASRSKGGPFYEQYF
TRBV11-2	TRBJ2-5	NA	few	TGTGCCAGCAGCTCCCGGACAGCGTACGAGACCCAGTACTTC	CASSSRTAYETQYF
TRBV20-1	TRBJ2-7	TRBD2	many	TGCAGTGCTGCTGTTATAGCGGGAGGGCCCTACGAGCAGTACTTC	CSAAVIAGGPYEQYF
TRBV20-1	TRBJ2-3	TRBD2	few	TGCAGTGCCCCCAGGACTAGCCCCCCAGATACGCAGTATTTT	CSAPRTSPPDTQYF
TRBV20-1	TRBJ2-7	NA	NA	TGCAGTGCTAGCCCCGGGATGTCCTACGAGCAGTACTTC	CSASPGMSYEQYF
TRBV29-1	TRBJ2-5	NA	few	TGCAGCGTTGGCGGGGGCGGAAGAGGGACCCAGTACTTC	CSVGGGGRGTQYF
TRBV7-4	TRBJ1-1	TRBD1	NA	TGTGCCAGCAGCTTGAGGGGGCCGAGCACTGAAGCTTTCTTT	CASSLRGPSTEAFF
TRBV2	TRBJ2-2	TRBD2	few	TGTGCCAGCGGGAGGGATAGCGGGAGTGGAACCGGGGAGCTGTTTTTT	CASGRDSGSGTGELFF
TRBV7-2	TRBJ2-1	NA	many	TGTGCCAGCAGTCAGAGAGGCGGCTCCTACAATGAGCAGTTCTTC	CASSQRGGSYNEQFF
TRBV5-1	TRBJ1-1	NA	NA	TGCGCCAGCAGCTTCGGGAGCTATGAAGCTTTCTTT	CASSFGSYEAFF
TRBV7-2	TRBJ1-1	TRBD1	many	TGTGCCAGCAGCCCCCGGAGGCGGGACAGGGCCTTCATTAAGGGGACTGAAGCTTTCTTT	CASSPRRRDRAFIKGTEAFF
TRBV28	TRBJ1-3	NA	NA	TGTGCCAGCAGGGAGGACAGAGCCTCTGGAAACACCATATATTTT	CASREDRASGNTIYF
TRBV7-2	TRBJ1-5	TRBD1	few	TGTGCCAGCAGCCCGGACAGGGGGCTTCAGCCCCAGCATTTT	CASSPDRGLQPQHF
TRBV24-1	TRBJ1-1	TRBD1	many	TGTGCCACCAGTGATACAGGGGGCGACGGTTCAACAACTGAAGCTTTCTTT	CATSDTGGDGSTTEAFF
TRBV24-1	TRBJ2-2	NA	many	TGTGCCACCAGTGATCTGCCAGGGGTGAGGGGCAGCGCCGGGGAGCTGTTTTTT	CATSDLPGVRGSAGELFF
TRBV7-3	TRBJ2-2	NA	many	TGTGCCAGCAGCGTAACCGGACTCGTGAACACCGGGGAGCTGTTTTTT	CASSVTGLVNTGELFF
TRBV5-5	TRBJ2-7	TRBD2	many	TGTGCCAGCAGCTTGCGCCTAGCGGGCGAGCAGTACTTC	CASSLRLAGEQYF
TRBV6-5	TRBJ2-5	NA	many	TGTGCCAGCAGTTACTCCGCGGGGCAAGAGACCCAGTACTTC	CASSYSAGQETQYF
TRBV7-2	TRBJ2-2	TRBD2	many	TGTGCCAGCAGCCAACGAGCGGGGGGGAACACCGGGGAGCTGTTTTTT	CASSQRAGGNTGELFF
TRBV12-5	TRBJ2-1	TRBD2	many	TGTGCTAGTGGTTTCGGGGGGGCCGGCTACAATGAGCAGTTCTTC	CASGFGGAGYNEQFF
TRBV28	TRBJ2-3	TRBD2	many	TGTGCCAGCAGTAGGCTAGCGGGAGGGGTTAGCACAGATACGCAGTATTTT	CASSRLAGGVSTDTQYF
TRBV7-9	TRBJ2-5	TRBD2	many	TGTGCCATCCGTGATCTAGCGGCCCAAGAGACCCAGTACTTC	CAIRDLAAQETQYF
TRBV5-1	TRBJ2-3	NA	many	TGCGCCAGCAGCCCGGTGGGGATCACAGATACGCAGTATTTT	CASSPVGITDTQYF
TRBV15	TRBJ1-3	NA	few	TGTGCCACCAGCAGAGATCGGACGGCCTCTGGAAACACCATATATTTT	CATSRDRTASGNTIYF
TRBV6-2/TRBV6-3	TRBJ2-1	TRBD2	many	TGTGCCAGCAGACTGGCGGGAGGGGAAAATGAGCAGTTCTTC	CASRLAGGENEQFF
TRBV14	TRBJ2-2	NA	NA	TGTGCCAGCAGCCAACTACTCAACACCGGGGAGCTGTTTTTT	CASSQLLNTGELFF
TRBV18	TRBJ2-4	TRBD2	few	TGTGCCAGCTCACCACCGCCTAGCGGGAGGACCCAAGCCAAAAACATTCAGTACTTC	CASSPPPSGRTQAKNIQYF
TRBV7-2	TRBJ1-1	NA	many	TGTGCCAGCAAGGTGACACTGGGGACTGAAGCTTTCTTT	CASKVTLGTEAFF
TRBV5-4	TRBJ1-1	NA	few	TGTGCCAGCAGCTCAGGGGCGGGGAGGACCACTGAAGCTTTCTTT	CASSSGAGRTTEAFF
TRBV29-1	TRBJ1-5	TRBD1	few	TGCAGCGTCGGACAGGGGGAATTGGAGCCCCAGCATTTT	CSVGQGELEPQHF
TRBV20-1	TRBJ2-7	TRBD2	many	TGCAGTGCTAGAAGGTGGACTAGCGTTGACGAGCAGTACTTC	CSARRWTSVDEQYF
TRBV20-1	TRBJ1-1	TRBD1	few	TGCAGTGCTAGAGGGGGACAGGGGGGAGCAGAGGCTTTCTTT	CSARGGQGGAEAFF
TRBV19	TRBJ2-7	NA	many	TGTGCCAGTAGTATCAGCTCCGCGCGAACCTACGAGCAGTACTTC	CASSISSARTYEQYF
TRBV7-3	TRBJ1-1	NA	NA	TGTGCCAGCAGCTTAACGATGGGGCTTCTAGACGAAGCTTTCTTT	CASSLTMGLLDEAFF
TRBV4-3	TRBJ2-3	NA	NA	TGCGCCAGCAGCCAAGATACCGGTAGCACAGATACGCAGTATTTT	CASSQDTGSTDTQYF
TRBV5-5	TRBJ1-2	TRBD1	NA	TGTGCCAGCAGCCTAAACCTCAGGGGGCCCCCCTATGGCTACACCTTC	CASSLNLRGPPYGYTF
TRBV20-1	TRBJ2-1	TRBD2	many	TGCAGTGCTTCCTCGGGACTAGCGGGAGTGGGATTAGGAGAGCAGTTCTTC	CSASSGLAGVGLGEQFF
TRBV5-6	TRBJ2-1	NA	NA	TGTGCCAGCATCCGAGGACAGAGTGACTACAATGAGCAGTTCTTC	CASIRGQSDYNEQFF
TRBV5-6	TRBJ2-7	NA	few	TGTGCCAGCAGCTTTGACAGCTCCTACGAGCAGTACTTC	CASSFDSSYEQYF
TRBV20-1	TRBJ2-7	TRBD2	few	TGCAGTGCTAGAGATCAGACTAGCGGGAGCTACGAGCAGTACTTC	CSARDQTSGSYEQYF
TRBV29-1	TRBJ2-3	TRBD1	NA	TGCAGCACAAAGGGCGGGGCAGGGGGCCGGGATACGCAGTATTTT	CSTKGGAGGRDTQYF
TRBV19	TRBJ1-6	NA	once	TGTGCCAGTAGCCGTTTACATGACTCCTATAATTCACCCCTCCACTTT	CASSRLHDSYNSPLHF
TRBV19	TRBJ2-7	NA	few	TGTGCCAGTAACCCGAGGGGGTCCTACGAGCAGTACTTC	CASNPRGSYEQYF
TRBV20-1	TRBJ1-4	TRBD1	many	TGCAGTGCTCTAGGACAGGGAGGCGAGGAAAAACTGTTTTTT	CSALGQGGEEKLFF
TRBV6-1	TRBJ1-4	NA	NA	TGTGCCAACAGTTATAGGTCGAATGAAAAACTGTTTTTT	CANSYRSNEKLFF